The clone carrying this TCR beta chain was seen ten or more times. Its antigen is unidentified. As the method for making TCR beta libraries, quantitative 5'-RACE with molecular barcodes was used. One entry per CDR3 protein, called by TCRdb with MiXCR from the 5' RACE reads. Altogether about 240,000 distinct CDR3 sequences are present, 8.6% being singletons, with the ten largest covering nearly 7%. V lost 4 bases and J lost 9, with 15 bases in between. The CDR3 spans 13 residues. The data were obtained in a study of CD8 T cells in ankylosing spondylitis. Broader study findings: A TCR beta motif of about 8 highly homologous variants seemed to mark ankylosing spondylitis blood. Significantly higher representation of disease-linked clones was reported for matched ankylosing spondylitis synovial fluid. Disease-linked clones were found to be CD8+ and relatively rare in peripheral blood.

Material for sequencing was blood, either unsorted or a sorted T cell fraction (not recorded which). This clonotype was obtained from a male donor with ankylosing spondylitis or in good health (not recorded which). The gene calls are TRBV12-3 or TRBV12-4 and TRBJ1-1, with D uncertain. This chain's CDR3 is CASSSLGPRKAFF. CDR3 nucleotides: TGTGCCAGCAGTTCCCTTGGTCCGAGGAAAGCTTTCTTT.